This T cell receptor beta chain was sequenced for a study of CD8+ T cells in alopecia areata. Overall study: Dosing with tofacitinib proceeded for 6 to 18 months, followed by 6 months off drug.

V was cut by 4 bases and J by 7 bases, with 20 bases left in between. This CDR3 is built from 16 residues. The germline V gene encodes CDR1 SNHLY and CDR2 FYNNEI. cDNA reverse transcribed from extracted RNA served as the sequencing template. The table came from immunoSEQ multiplex PCR; TCRdb's copy has only in-frame clones and leaves some out. The sample has under 250,000 clones; 50% to 70% are singletons. The gene calls are TRBV2 and TRBJ1-5; maybe TRBD1 (6 bases). The sequence came from a human donor with alopecia areata. The specimen comprised CD4+ T cells sorted from blood, sampled at week 0. As DNA, the CDR3 is TGTGCCAGCAGTGGGCAGGGGCCCATCTTGGGGCAGCCCCAGCATTTT. It yields the protein CASSGQGPILGQPQHF.